This T cell receptor beta chain was found in a study of blood T cells in healthy people across ages. Germline CDR1 is SGHAT and CDR2 is FQNNGV. With 1 base removed from V and 6 bases from J, the gap between germline ends came to 15 bases. This CDR3 is 15 amino acids long. Alongside a J-beta primer mix, a sample-barcoded 5' primer served in a second PCR lasting roughly 7 to 12 cycles. TCRdb recomputed calls from the 5' RACE reads with MiXCR, one row per CDR3 protein. This sample has around 1.1 million distinct CDR3 sequences, with 30% to 40% found just once. This clonotype has only a few counts. The V gene is TRBV11-2, the J gene TRBJ1-1; D call uncertain. The sequencing sample was made of blood. This receptor was taken from a man aged 18 to 30 in good health. DNA for the CDR3: TGTGCCAGCAGCTTAGGTCCCGTAGGCGGGGCTGAAGCTTTCTTT. It specifies CASSLGPVGGAEAFF. The full variable domain, rest sourced from reference TRBV11-2 and TRBJ1-1, is EAGVAQSPRYKIIEKRQSVAFWCNPISGHATLYWYQQILGQGPKLLIQFQNNGVVDDSQLPKDRFSAERLKGVDSTLKIQPAKLEDSAVYLCASSLGPVGGAEAFFGQGTRLTVV.